This T cell receptor (beta chain) was captured in a study of shared clonotypes between healthy human individuals. Study-wide points: Sorted-subset sequencing was shown by rarefaction to be incomplete despite large depth.

Turning to this clone: Its target is not known.

Original analysis: As immunoSEQ supplied junction-only sequences (without quality scores), filtering differed. Method: immunoSEQ multiplex PCR; TCRdb's copy keeps in-frame clones and lacks some. That table furnishes V, J and clone size, whereas the DNA furnished D and trimming. The repertoire includes 2,500,000 or so clones, roughly 92% of them detected once, and roughly 0.14% sits in the top ten. V was cut by 1 base and J by 4 bases, with 12 bases left in between. Germline V gene sequence: CDR1 MNHNS, CDR2 SASEGT. This CDR3 is built from 15 residues. The V gene is TRBV6-1, the J gene TRBJ2-3; D perhaps matches TRBD2 (6 bases). This receptor was identified in a young man in good health. Sequencing was performed on naive CD4+ T cells sorted from blood. Indicated subset: CD45RA+ positively selected. CDR3 amino acids: CASSEGGLGADTQYF. In DNA form, the CDR3 reads TGTGCCAGCAGTGAAGGGGGACTCGGCGCAGATACGCAGTATTTT.